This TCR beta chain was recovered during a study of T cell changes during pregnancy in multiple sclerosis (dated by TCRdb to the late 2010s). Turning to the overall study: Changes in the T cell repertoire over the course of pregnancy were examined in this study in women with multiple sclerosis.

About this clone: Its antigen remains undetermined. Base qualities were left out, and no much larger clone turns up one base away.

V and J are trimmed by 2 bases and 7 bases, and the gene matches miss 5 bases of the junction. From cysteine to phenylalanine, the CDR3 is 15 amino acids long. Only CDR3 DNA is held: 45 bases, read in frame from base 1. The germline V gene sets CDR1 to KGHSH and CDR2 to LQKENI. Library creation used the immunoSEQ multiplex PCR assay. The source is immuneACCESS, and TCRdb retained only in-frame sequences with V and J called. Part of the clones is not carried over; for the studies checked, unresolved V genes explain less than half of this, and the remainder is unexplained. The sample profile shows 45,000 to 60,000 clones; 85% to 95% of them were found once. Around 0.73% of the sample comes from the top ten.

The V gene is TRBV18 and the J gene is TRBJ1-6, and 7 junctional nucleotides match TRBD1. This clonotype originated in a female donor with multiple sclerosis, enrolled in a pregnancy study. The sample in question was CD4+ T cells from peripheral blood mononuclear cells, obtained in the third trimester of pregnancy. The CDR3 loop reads CASSPVETGNSPLHF. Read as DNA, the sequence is TGTGCCAGCTCACCAGTAGAGACAGGGAATTCACCCCTCCACTTT.